The 5 T cell receptor beta chains below were found in one sample sequenced in a study of blood T cells in healthy people across ages. The second PCR ran about 6 to 11 cycles with a sample-barcoded 5' primer and J-beta primers. TCRdb recomputed calls from the 5' RACE reads with MiXCR, one row per CDR3 protein. The sample has about 1.1 million distinct CDR3 sequences, roughly two fifths seen once. Sequenced material: blood. These receptors were taken from a man aged 18 to 30 in good health.

The rearrangement links TRBV10-3 to TRBJ2-7, with D unresolved. Germline CDR1 reads ENHRY; CDR2 reads SYGVKD. V lost 6 bases and J lost 3, with 24 bases in between. The CDR3 runs 17 residues. The CDR3 here is CAISSDASTTIDYEQYF. The CDR3 nucleotides are TGTGCCATCAGCAGTGACGCCTCAACGACAATTGACTACGAGCAGTACTTC.

The chain employs TRBV4-1 and TRBJ2-7, with TRBD1 identical over 8 bases. Germline loops: CDR1 MGHRA, CDR2 YSYEKL. Germline trimming cut 7 bases from V and 2 bases from J; bases unmatched to any gene: 7. CDR3 length equals 14 residues. In DNA, the CDR3 is TGCGCCAGCAAATCCGAGACAGGGGCCTACGAGCAGTACTTC. Amino acids: CASKSETGAYEQYF.

The rearrangement uses TRBV7-2 and TRBJ2-3; D unclear. V was pared by 1 base and J by 5 bases, with 10 bases between. This CDR3 region has 14 residues. CDR1 SGHTA and CDR2 FQGNSA come from the germline V gene. The CDR3 spells CASSLVGSGDTQYF. In DNA, the CDR3 is TGTGCCAGCAGCTTAGTAGGTTCAGGAGATACGCAGTATTTT.

This sequence joins TRBV12-3 or TRBV12-4 and TRBJ2-5; 7 nucleotides agree with TRBD2. This CDR3 is built from 16 residues. The V gene end was trimmed by 3 bases and the J gene end by 1 base; junction bases not matched to a gene: 8. Written as DNA, the CDR3 is TGTGCCAGCAGTTTGAGACCAGCGGGGACCCAAGAGACCCAGTACTTC. Translation: CASSLRPAGTQETQYF.

This chain links TRBV7-9 with TRBJ1-1, with 9 bases lining up with TRBD1. Germline V gene lookup returns CDR1 SEHNR and CDR2 FQNEAQ (reference sequence). The CDR3 loop spans 17 amino acids. The J segment lost 0 bases and the V segment lost 1 base, leaving 6 bases of the junction unmatched. The CDR3 nucleotides read TGTGCCAGCAGCTTAGTAGGGACAGGGACCATGAACACTGAAGCTTTCTTT. It translates to CASSLVGTGTMNTEAFF.